A selection of T cell receptor beta chains follows, all from one sample in a study of OX40 agonist ivuxolimab in advanced cancers. Sequencing was performed with immunoSEQ multiplex PCR; in TCRdb, only in-frame clones are kept and a portion is missing. The table includes about 23,000 clones, approximately 80% detected once. Here the sequenced sample was CD4+ or CD8+ T cells sorted from blood, taken in a trial of the OX40 agonist ivuxolimab. The receptors come from an adult with an advanced solid tumor such as melanoma, head and neck, liver or kidney cancer. Both conserved end residues are part of each CDR3. The D gene is left open where the match is weak. Size is stated for part of the rows, as once, few or many counts, or as a class when the clone is expanded.

>TRBJ2-1|TRBV6-6|TRBD2|NA
TGTGCCAGCAGCAGACTAGCGGGAGAACTCTACAATGAGCAGTTCTTC
CASSRLAGELYNEQFF
>TRBJ1-5|TRBV6-5|TRBD1|NA
TGTGCCAGCAGTTACTCCCAGGGGGCTGCCCATCCCCAGCATTTT
CASSYSQGAAHPQHF
>TRBJ2-5|TRBV5-4|NA|NA
TGTGCCAGCAGCCCCTCACAGGGCCTCAGAGAGACCCAGTACTTC
CASSPSQGLRETQYF
>TRBJ1-1|TRBV30|TRBD1|few
TGTGCCCGCCTAGGGACAGGGAAAAACACTGAAGCTTTCTTT
CARLGTGKNTEAFF
>TRBJ1-5|TRBV15|NA|NA
TGTGCCACCAGCAGAGATGGGAATCAGCCCCAGCATTTT
CATSRDGNQPQHF
>TRBJ2-7|TRBV6-4|NA|NA
TGTGCCAGCAGCAAAGAAGAGGGGAACGAGCAGTACTTC
CASSKEEGNEQYF
>TRBJ2-5|TRBV5-4|TRBD1|once
TGTGCCAGCAGCTGGGACAGGAAAGAGACCCAGTACTTC
CASSWDRKETQYF
>TRBJ1-1|TRBV7-2|NA|NA
TGTGCCAGCAGCTTAGTAGGCAGCTCCTCTGAAGCTTTCTTT
CASSLVGSSSEAFF
>TRBJ1-5|TRBV7-2|NA|NA
TGTGCCAGCAGCTTAGGGGAGAGATTTCAGCCCCAGCATTTT
CASSLGERFQPQHF
>TRBJ2-1|TRBV16|NA|once
TGTGCCAGCAGCCAATCGATAGCGGTATACAATGAGCAGTTCTTC
CASSQSIAVYNEQFF
>TRBJ1-2|TRBV4-2|NA|NA
TGTGCCAGCAGCCAAGAAGCCGGGACAACGAGCTATGGCTACACCTTC
CASSQEAGTTSYGYTF
>TRBJ2-5|TRBV7-2|TRBD2|NA
TGTGCCAGCAGCTTGTATAGCGGGGAAGAGACCCAGTACTTC
CASSLYSGEETQYF
>TRBJ2-5|TRBV7-6|NA|NA
TGTGCCAGCAGCTTAGGGCTTCCGGGAGTCGAGACCCAGTACTTC
CASSLGLPGVETQYF
>TRBJ2-7|TRBV15|NA|NA
TGTGCCACCAGCAGGGAAACCGGGACAACGGTTTACGAGCAGTACTTC
CATSRETGTTVYEQYF
>TRBJ2-1|TRBV28|TRBD2|NA
TGTGCCAGCAGCCTCACTAGCGGGAGCACCTACAATGAGCAGTTCTTC
CASSLTSGSTYNEQFF
>TRBJ1-6|TRBV30|NA|NA
TGTGCCTGGAGTGTAGCGGGCGGTTCACCCCTCCACTTT
CAWSVAGGSPLHF
>TRBJ2-3|TRBV7-9|NA|NA
TGTGCCAGCAGCTTAGCAGAGGGAGATACGCAGTATTTT
CASSLAEGDTQYF
>TRBJ2-1|TRBV5-1|TRBD2|NA
TGCGCCAGCAGTTATGACAGTAGCGGGCCCTACAATGAGCAGTTCTTC
CASSYDSSGPYNEQFF
>TRBJ2-1|TRBV9|TRBD2|NA
TGTGCCAGCAGCGTGGCGGGAGGGGGCTCCTACAATGAGCAGTTCTTC
CASSVAGGGSYNEQFF
>TRBJ2-7|TRBV6-1|TRBD2|once
TGTGCCAGCAGTGCACTAGCGGGAGTCTACGAGCAGTACTTC
CASSALAGVYEQYF
>TRBJ2-7|TRBV6-6|NA|NA
TGTGCCAGCAGTTATGGAGGGGCTTACTACGAGCAGTACTTC
CASSYGGAYYEQYF
>TRBJ2-7|TRBV7-8|NA|NA
TGTGCCAGCAGCTTAGGGGGAGGGGGTTACGAGCAGTACTTC
CASSLGGGGYEQYF
>TRBJ1-3|TRBV2|NA|NA
TGTGCCAGCAGGAGAACTGGGACATCTGGAAACACCATATATTTT
CASRRTGTSGNTIYF
>TRBJ2-1|TRBV7-2|NA|NA
TGTGCCAGCGGTGGTTACAATGAGCAGTTCTTC
CASGGYNEQFF
>TRBJ2-1|TRBV29-1|NA|NA
TGCAGGGCCATGGGCAGGGACTACAATGAGCAGTTCTTC
CRAMGRDYNEQFF
>TRBJ1-2|TRBV6-6|TRBD1|NA
TGTGCCAGCAGTCCCACGGGACAGGGGAAGGGCTACACCTTC
CASSPTGQGKGYTF
>TRBJ2-7|TRBV6-1|TRBD1|once
TGTGCCAGCAGGGGACAGGGGGCAACCTACGAGCAGTACTTC
CASRGQGATYEQYF
>TRBJ1-6|TRBV27|NA|NA
TGTGCCAGGTCAGGGGTAAGAAGTAATTCACCCCTCCACTTT
CARSGVRSNSPLHF
>TRBJ1-4|TRBV6-1|NA|NA
TGTGCCAGCACCCCGTGGCTGATTAATGAAAAACTGTTTTTT
CASTPWLINEKLFF
>TRBJ1-4|TRBV5-5|NA|NA
TGTGCCAGCAGCTTAGTATCAGGGAGGGAAAAACTGTTTTTT
CASSLVSGREKLFF
>TRBJ2-7|TRBV28|TRBD1|NA
TGTGCCAGCAGGACCGGGACAGGCAGCTACGAGCAGTACTTC
CASRTGTGSYEQYF
>TRBJ1-1|TRBV5-1|TRBD1|NA
TGCGCCAGCAGCTGGGCGGGACAGGGTAAGGTGAGCACTGAAGCTTTCTTT
CASSWAGQGKVSTEAFF
>TRBJ1-4|TRBV7-2|TRBD1|NA
TGTGCCAGCAGCCCATCACAGGGGTTGGATGAAAAACTGTTTTTT
CASSPSQGLDEKLFF
>TRBJ2-2|TRBV30|NA|few
TGTGCCAGCCGGACGAAGACCGGGGAGCTGTTTTTT
CASRTKTGELFF
>TRBJ2-7|TRBV6-5|TRBD1|few
TGTGCCAGCAGTTCGGGACAGGGGGCCTACGAGCAGTACTTC
CASSSGQGAYEQYF